This T cell receptor (beta chain) came from a study of cytomegalovirus exposure and HLA in healthy donors. Study as a whole: HLA-typed donors contributed 80 million to 85 million unique TCRs, which were held in an early data release.

This PCR relied on a set of 60 Vbeta primers and 13 Jbeta primers. In the authors' workflow: Per a later analysis, the number of unique TCR beta chains was some 82 million, of which 9 million to 14 million were shared. Profiled with immunoSEQ multiplex PCR; TCRdb holds only in-frame clones, not every one. V, J and clone size were drawn from that table, and D and trimming were deduced from the DNA. In the table there are 110,000 to 150,000 clones, around 75% of which are singletons. Findings and caveats of the study: Despite most TCR sequences being rare, some public TCRs occurred in many donors. In a later analysis, at a false discovery rate of 0.05, approximately 16,000 TCR beta sequences were associated with HLA alleles.

About this clone itself: Its antigen is still unknown.

The specimen sequenced was PBMCs. The TCR sequence derives from a man aged 55 to 70 in good health and CMV-seronegative.

CDR3 amino acids: CASSYSGRDTQYF. CDR3 coding DNA: TGTGCCAGCAGTTACTCGGGGCGTGATACGCAGTATTTT. The V call is TRBV6-5, the J call TRBJ2-3; TRBD1 might be the D (5 bases). V lost 0 bases to trimming and J lost 6 bases, with 7 bases between them. This CDR3 is built from 13 residues. The germline V gene has CDR1 MNHEY and CDR2 SVGAGI.